The present TCR beta chain was sequenced within a study of blood T cell repertoires in COVID-19. Study as a whole: COVID-19 samples from acute and convalescent phases originated in the United States, Italy and Spain.

How the authors handled the data: From reference gene primer amplification, estimates of nucleated cell counts were derived. Sequencing used immunoSEQ multiplex PCR; TCRdb keeps in-frame clones, though not all of them. The V and J calls and clone size come from that table; D and trimming were worked out from the DNA. The sample consists of fewer than 400,000 clones, around 92% of them appearing once. Germline trimming cut 3 bases from V and 0 bases from J; bases unmatched to any gene: 10. This CDR3 is 19 amino acids long. The germline gives CDR1 LNHDA, CDR2 SQIVND (reference sequence). Cohort assignment relied on participant-reported clinical history.

The sample comprised PBMCs or T cells enriched from blood (not recorded which). This TCR was sampled from a young woman who had recovered from COVID-19. The chain combines TRBV19 with TRBJ2-2, with TRBD2 identical over 10 bases. The CDR3, as DNA: TGTGCCAGTAGTATGTGGTCACTAGCGGGATCCACGAACACCGGGGAGCTGTTTTTT. The encoded protein is CASSMWSLAGSTNTGELFF. Complete variable domain (other parts from reference TRBV19 and TRBJ2-2): DGGITQSPKYLFRKEGQNVTLSCEQNLNHDAMYWYRQDPGQGLRLIYYSQIVNDFQKGDIAEGYSVSREKKESFPLTVTSAQKNPTAFYLCASSMWSLAGSTNTGELFFGEGSRLTVL.